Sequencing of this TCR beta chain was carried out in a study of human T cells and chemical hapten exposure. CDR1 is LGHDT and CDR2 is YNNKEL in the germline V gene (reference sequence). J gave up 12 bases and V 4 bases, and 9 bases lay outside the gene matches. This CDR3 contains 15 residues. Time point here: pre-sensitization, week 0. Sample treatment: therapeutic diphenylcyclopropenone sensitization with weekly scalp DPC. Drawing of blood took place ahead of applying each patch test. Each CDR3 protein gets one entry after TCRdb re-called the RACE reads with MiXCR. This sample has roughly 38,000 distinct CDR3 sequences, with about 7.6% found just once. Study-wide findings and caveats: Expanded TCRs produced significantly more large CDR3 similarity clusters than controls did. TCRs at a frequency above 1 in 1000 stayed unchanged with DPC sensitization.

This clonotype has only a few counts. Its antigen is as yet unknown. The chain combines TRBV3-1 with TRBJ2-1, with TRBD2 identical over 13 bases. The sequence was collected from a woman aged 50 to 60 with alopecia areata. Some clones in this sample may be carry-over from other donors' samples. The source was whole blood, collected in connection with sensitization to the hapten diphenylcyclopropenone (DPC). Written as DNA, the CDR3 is TGTGCCAGCAGCCTGCTGGGACTAGCGGGAAGGGGGCAGTTCTTC. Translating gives CASSLLGLAGRGQFF.